In its sample, the clone carrying this TCR beta chain was seen a few times. The antigen is not known. This sequence may be a read error, since a much larger clone differs from it by one base. The sample originates from a study of blood T cells in healthy people across ages. Study outcomes and limitations: Fewer expanded clones and more diversity marked long-lived versus aged donors. Donor CMV status, an unknown factor, possibly confounded changes in expanded clonotypes.

Germline assignment: CDR1 SGDLS and CDR2 YYNGEE. The CDR3 has 15 amino acids. Together with a sample-barcoded 5' primer, a J-beta primer mix was included in a second PCR lasting about 7 to 11 cycles. TCRdb re-derived calls from the 5' RACE reads in MiXCR, one entry per CDR3 protein. The data show 650,000 or so distinct CDR3 sequences, around 52% seen once. This chain joins TRBV9 and TRBJ2-1; tentatively, D is TRBD1 (6 bases). The assigned J gene may be wrong: the sequence end matches TRBJ2-7 better. This clonotype was obtained from a woman aged 80 or over in good health. The sequencing input was blood. The CDR3 DNA is TGTGCCAGCAGTGACAGGAAAAGTTACTACAATGAGCAGTACTTC. Amino acids: CASSDRKSYYNEQYF.